A single sample gave rise to the 18 T cell receptor beta chains below, sequenced in a study of CD4+ T cells in melanoma (dated 2022 in TCRdb). Receptors were amplified or captured by the immunoSEQ multiplex PCR assay. The table comes from immuneACCESS by way of TCRdb, which keeps in-frame sequences with V and J called. Part of the clones is missing from these tables; in studies checked, under half for an unresolved V gene and the rest for unknown reasons. The sample records fewer than 20,000 clones, more than 70% of which are singletons. The top ten constitute roughly 12% of the sample. Sequencing used cells from a culture (not recorded whether cultured in vitro). These receptor sequences come from a human donor with melanoma.

This clone was counted only a few times. This chain joins TRBV14 and TRBJ1-2; D remains unclear. This CDR3 has 13 amino acids. In germline, CDR1 is SGHDN, CDR2 FVKESK. The V end was cut by 5 bases, the J end by 4 bases, with 11 bases between. The CDR3 DNA is TGTGCCAGCAGCGAAGGGAGGAGCTATGGCTACACCTTC. This sequence encodes CASSEGRSYGYTF.

The V gene is TRBV5-6, the J gene TRBJ1-4, with D maybe TRBD1 (6 bases). The CDR3 length is 14 residues. Germline CDR1 reads SGHDT; CDR2 reads YYEEEE. Trimming pared 4 bases from V and 10 bases from J, leaving 17 bases between. The CDR3 loop is CASSGGQGWGKLFF. The DNA of the CDR3 is TGTGCCAGCAGCGGGGGGCAGGGTTGGGGAAAACTGTTTTTT.

The genes are TRBV7-9 and TRBJ2-6, with D possibly TRBD1 on 5 matching bases. Trimming pared 4 bases from V and 3 bases from J, leaving 10 bases between. The CDR3 sequence is 15 residues long. In germline, CDR1 is SEHNR, CDR2 FQNEAQ (reference sequence). CDR3 residues: CASSSRVGGANVLTF. The CDR3 bases are TGTGCCAGCAGCTCCAGGGTAGGTGGGGCCAACGTCCTGACTTTC.

The rearrangement uses TRBV7-9 and TRBJ2-5; D might be TRBD2 (6 bases). In germline, CDR1 is SEHNR, CDR2 FQNEAQ (reference sequence). CDR3 length: 14 amino acids. Trimming shortened V by 8 bases and J by 5 bases, and 18 bases separated the two germline ends. The CDR3 reads CASFRDPGRETQYF. As DNA, the CDR3 is TGTGCCAGCTTCCGGGACCCGGGGAGGGAGACCCAGTACTTC.

The chain uses TRBV9 and TRBJ2-1; D gene unclear. The CDR3 contains 12 residues. V gave up 4 bases and J gave up 8 bases, with 10 bases separating them. Germline-derived CDR1 and CDR2 are SGDLS and YYNGEE. Here the CDR3 DNA reads TGTGCCAGCAGCCTCACCGTCTATGAGCAGTTCTTC. Its translation is CASSLTVYEQFF.

The rearrangement links TRBV6-1 to TRBJ1-4; TRBD1 aligns across 7 bases. J was trimmed by 3 bases and V by 6 bases; bases with no gene match: 7. The CDR3 loop spans 15 amino acids. The germline gives CDR1 MNHNS, CDR2 SASEGT. The CDR3: CASSDREVPNEKLFF. The CDR3, as DNA: TGTGCCAGCAGCGACAGGGAGGTACCTAATGAAAAACTGTTTTTT.

The chain joins TRBV6-1 to TRBJ2-3, with 8 positions matching TRBD2. Unmatched junction bases numbered 7, after V lost 4 bases and J lost 4 bases. This CDR3 has 15 amino acids. Germline V gene sequence: CDR1 MNHNS, CDR2 SASEGT. CDR3 sequence: CASSVGGGSSDTQYF. The CDR3 bases are TGTGCCAGCAGTGTGGGCGGGGGGAGCTCAGATACGCAGTATTTT.

This chain connects TRBV30 to TRBJ1-5; TRBD1 is a possible D gene (5 bases). The CDR3 spans 13 residues. Trimming stripped 5 bases from V and 3 bases from J, with 11 bases between. Germline V gives CDR1 GTSNPN, CDR2 SVGIG (reference sequence). The CDR3 here is CAWAGAFNQPQHF. The CDR3 nucleotides read TGTGCCTGGGCCGGGGCCTTCAATCAGCCCCAGCATTTT.

J is TRBJ1-6 and V is TRBV14; D gene ambiguous. CDR3 length: 14 amino acids. V was clipped by 1 base and J by 4 bases, with 5 bases between them. Germline V CDR1 and CDR2: SGHDN, FVKESK. The CDR3 coding sequence is TGTGCCAGCAGCCAAGGGCAGTATAATTCACCCCTCCACTTT. Amino acid sequence: CASSQGQYNSPLHF.

The chain carries TRBV5-1 and TRBJ1-1, with a tentative D call TRBD1 (5 bases). The CDR3 contains 14 residues. Germline assignment: CDR1 SGHRS and CDR2 YFSETQ. Trimming took off 3 bases at V and 5 bases at J, with 14 bases between the two ends. The CDR3 coding sequence is TGCGCCAGCAGCTCTGGACGGGAGGGGACTGAAGCTTTCTTT. Translation gives CASSSGREGTEAFF.

The chain couples TRBV13 to TRBJ1-2; D call uncertain. The V end lost 5 bases, the J end lost 2 bases, and 9 bases lay between the germline ends. Germline CDR1 reads PRHDT; CDR2 reads FYEKMQ (reference sequence). The CDR3 consists of 13 residues. The CDR3 loop reads CASSASPNYGYTF. The CDR3 region has the DNA TGTGCCAGCAGCGCAAGCCCGAACTATGGCTACACCTTC.

CDR3 DNA sequence: TGTGCCAGCAGCTTAGAGGTAGAGCAGTTCTTC. As protein: CASSLEVEQFF. The chain employs TRBV7-9 and TRBJ2-1; D is unresolved. The V end was cut by 1 base, the J end by 10 bases, with 5 bases between. The germline V gene encodes CDR1 SEHNR and CDR2 FQNEAQ (reference sequence). The CDR3 is made up of 11 amino acids.

The chain uses TRBV6-1 and TRBJ1-2; D is uncertain. The ends were cut back, 5 bases at V and 8 bases at J, with 9 bases in the middle. The CDR3 contains 11 residues. The V gene's germline CDR1 is MNHNS and CDR2 SASEGT. The CDR3 here is CASSKGQGYTF. In DNA form, the CDR3 reads TGTGCCAGCAGTAAGGGTCAGGGCTACACCTTC.

The gene calls are TRBV6-6 and TRBJ2-2; weak D call: TRBD2 (5 bases). V was trimmed by 7 bases and J by 6 bases, leaving 18 bases between them. Germline CDR1 and CDR2: MNHNY and SVGAGI (reference sequence). This CDR3 contains 15 residues. This chain's CDR3 is CASTGWVGSPGELFF. The CDR3 nucleotides are TGTGCCAGCACGGGGTGGGTGGGCAGTCCCGGGGAGCTGTTTTTT.

The chain couples TRBV10-3 to TRBJ2-2; D gene uncertain. The CDR3 spans 11 residues. Per germline, CDR1 ENHRY and CDR2 SYGVKD. The V and J ends lost 10 bases and 6 bases respectively, with 9 bases between them. As DNA, the CDR3 is TGTGCCAGTCGTGGGCCCGGGGAGCTGTTTTTT. Translating it yields CASRGPGELFF.

The chain is built from TRBV7-5 and TRBJ2-7; the D call TRBD1 from the table was never checked on the DNA. TRBV7-5 is an annotated pseudogene. The CDR3 loop spans 15 amino acids. CDR3 bases: TGTGCCAGAAGCCCCAGGGGGCGAGGGGGACCGAGGGAAGGTTTC. Translated: CARSPRGRGGPREGF.

V usage is TRBV18 and J usage is TRBJ1-1; no firm D call. The V end lost 6 bases, the J end lost 3 bases, and 11 bases lay between the germline ends. The germline V gene encodes CDR1 KGHSH and CDR2 LQKENI. The CDR3 length is 13 residues. The CDR3: CASSSNQDTEAFF. CDR3 in DNA: TGTGCCAGCTCTTCTAACCAGGACACTGAAGCTTTCTTT.

V usage is TRBV11-1 and J usage is TRBJ2-7; TRBD2 might be the D (5 bases). Germline CDR1 SGHAT, CDR2 FQDESV (reference sequence). The CDR3 has 14 amino acids. V lost 6 bases and J lost 7, with 19 bases in between. The CDR3 DNA reads TGTGCCAGCAGTATTGACCGGGATTCCCGGGAGCAGTACTTC. It is translated as CASSIDRDSREQYF. The whole variable domain, filled in from reference TRBV11-1 and TRBJ2-7, reads EAEVAQSPRYKITEKSQAVAFWCDPISGHATLYWYRQILGQGPELLVQFQDESVVDDSQLPKDRFSAERLKGVDSTLKIQPAELGDSAMYLCASSIDRDSREQYFGPGTRLTVT.